These 21 T cell receptor beta chains were sequenced from one sample in a study of graft-versus-host responses after intestinal transplantation. Sequencing was performed with immunoSEQ multiplex PCR; in TCRdb, only in-frame clones are kept and a portion is missing. The profile shows around 30,000 clones, roughly 85% of them singletons. The source was PBMCs, collected approximately four weeks after intestinal transplant. The receptor set was obtained from a human patient who received an intestinal transplant, so some T cells may come from the graft donor.

This sequence joins TRBV4-2 and TRBJ1-1, with TRBD1 matching 7 bases. V lost 0 bases and J lost 4; bases outside the gene matches: 8. The CDR3 spans 16 residues. CDR1 LGHNA and CDR2 YNFKEQ come from the germline V gene. CDR3 nucleotides: TGTGCCAGCAGCCAAGATTTGAGGGGGCCAGCCACTGAAGCTTTCTTT. It is translated as CASSQDLRGPATEAFF.

The V and J genes are TRBV30 and TRBJ1-2; 9 bases agree with TRBD1. The CDR3 spans 14 residues. Germline lookup yields CDR1 GTSNPN and CDR2 SVGIG (reference sequence). The V segment lost 5 bases and the J segment 4 bases; nucleotides outside the gene matches: 8. The DNA of the CDR3 is TGTGCCTGGGGAAGCGGGACAGGGAGCTATGGCTACACCTTC. Translation: CAWGSGTGSYGYTF.

This chain connects TRBV15 to TRBJ2-4; 8 bases line up with TRBD1. The CDR3 has 14 residues. V was clipped by 2 bases and J by 8 bases; unmatched bases: 5. CDR1 LNHNV and CDR2 YYDKDF come from the germline V gene (reference sequence). The CDR3 region is CATSRPGGGDIQYF. DNA of the CDR3: TGTGCCACCAGCAGACCAGGGGGCGGGGACATTCAGTACTTC.

The gene calls are TRBV5-6 and TRBJ2-5; D gene unclear. Germline V lookup: CDR1 SGHDT, CDR2 YYEEEE. The CDR3 is made up of 13 amino acids. The V end lost 0 bases, the J end lost 2 bases, and 5 bases lay between the germline ends. CDR3 DNA sequence: TGTGCCAGCAGCTTGGGTTGGCAAGAGACCCAGTACTTC. It codes for CASSLGWQETQYF.

The chain recombines TRBV2 with TRBJ1-5; 9 bases line up with TRBD1. CDR1 and CDR2 (germline): SNHLY, FYNNEI. V lost 2 bases to trimming and J lost 6 bases; unmatched junction nucleotides: 14. CDR3 size: 18 residues. The CDR3, as DNA: TGTGCCAGCAGTGAACCAAAATTCCCGGGACAGGGTGCTCAGCCCCAGCATTTT. Encoded protein: CASSEPKFPGQGAQPQHF.

The chain recombines TRBV4-3 with TRBJ1-2; D is possibly TRBD1 (5 bases). The CDR3 runs to 14 residues. Looked up from germline, CDR1 is LGHNA and CDR2 is YSLEER. Trimming left V 6 bases short and J 1 base short, with 12 bases between. DNA for the CDR3: TGCGCCAGCAGTCAGGGACCTGATAACTATGGCTACACCTTC. Amino acids: CASSQGPDNYGYTF.

The rearrangement joins TRBV7-3 to TRBJ1-2, with D hard to call. There are 14 residues in the CDR3. With 3 bases removed from V and 3 bases from J, the gap between germline ends came to 11 bases. The germline V gene has CDR1 SGHTA and CDR2 FQGTGA. Here the CDR3 DNA reads TGTGCCAGCAGCTTGGGTCCTGTGGACTATGGCTACACCTTC. Translation: CASSLGPVDYGYTF.

The V and J genes are TRBV5-7 and TRBJ2-7, with 11 nucleotides matching TRBD2. TRBV5-7 falls under the ORF class, with uncertain function. With V trimmed by 3 bases and J by 2 bases, 4 bases remained unmatched. The CDR3 covers 15 residues. This CDR3 reads CASSWGTSGAYEQYF. CDR3 sequence (DNA): TGTGCCAGCAGCTGGGGGACTAGCGGCGCCTACGAGCAGTACTTC.

This chain connects TRBV4-1 to TRBJ1-2; 10 bases line up with TRBD1. The CDR3 has 15 residues. The V gene's germline CDR1 is MGHRA and CDR2 YSYEKL. J lost 4 bases, V lost 3 bases, and 5 bases had no gene match. CDR3 sequence (DNA): TGCGCCAGCAGCCAGACAGGGGGCGGGGGCTATGGCTACACCTTC. It translates to CASSQTGGGGYGYTF.

V and J are TRBV10-3 and TRBJ2-1; maybe TRBD2 (6 bases). Germline V lookup: CDR1 ENHRY, CDR2 SYGVKD. Between the trimmed V and J ends, which lost 0 bases and 6 bases, there was a span of 9 bases. The CDR3 sequence is 14 residues long. The chain's CDR3 is CAISESGGGNEQFF. The CDR3 bases are TGTGCCATCAGTGAGTCGGGGGGAGGCAATGAGCAGTTCTTC.

J is TRBJ2-7 and V is TRBV6-5, with 10 bases fitting TRBD2. V trimming: 4 bases; J trimming: 3 bases; junction bases outside the gene matches: 6. Per the germline V gene, CDR1 is MNHEY and CDR2 is SVGAGI. This CDR3 comprises 15 residues. The CDR3 bases are TGTGCCAGCAGTTTAGCGGGGGGCCTTTTCTACGAGCAGTACTTC. This gives the protein CASSLAGGLFYEQYF.

The chain recombines TRBV6-6 with TRBJ1-5, with TRBD1 matching 8 bases. In germline, CDR1 is MNHNY, CDR2 SVGAGI (reference sequence). The length of the CDR3 is 16 residues. J was trimmed by 3 bases and V by 8 bases; bases with no gene match: 12. CDR3 residues: CASRRTGGMNNQPQHF. As DNA, the CDR3 is TGTGCCAGCCGGAGAACAGGGGGGATGAACAATCAGCCCCAGCATTTT.

This sequence joins TRBV28 and TRBJ2-4; perhaps TRBD2 as D (5 bases). Germline CDR1 MDHEN, CDR2 SYDVKM. With 2 bases removed from V and 0 bases from J, the gap between germline ends came to 8 bases. This CDR3 region has 15 residues. The CDR3 DNA is TGTGCCAGCAGTTTACAAGAGGGAGCCAAAAACATTCAGTACTTC. Translating it yields CASSLQEGAKNIQYF.

This chain uses TRBV19 with TRBJ2-7; 12 nucleotides match TRBD2. J lost 4 bases, V lost 8 bases, and 3 bases had no gene match. Looked up from germline, CDR1 is LNHDA and CDR2 is SQIVND (reference sequence). This CDR3 contains 13 residues. The CDR3: CASSLAGGYEQYF. The CDR3 coding sequence is TGTGCCAGTTCACTAGCGGGGGGTTACGAGCAGTACTTC.

CDR3 region: CASSLGGGGTEAFF. The CDR3 DNA reads TGTGCCAGCAGTTTAGGGGGGGGAGGCACTGAAGCTTTCTTT. The J gene is TRBJ1-1, the V gene TRBV28; TRBD1 might be the D (5 bases). Germline values: CDR1 MDHEN, CDR2 SYDVKM. Trimming took 2 bases from V and 4 from J, leaving 11 bases between them. The CDR3 is 14 amino acids. The full variable domain, rest sourced from reference TRBV28 and TRBJ1-1, is DVKVTQSSRYLVKRTGEKVFLECVQDMDHENMFWYRQDPGLGLRLIYFSYDVKMKEKGDIPEGYSVSREKKERFSLILESASTNQTSMYLCASSLGGGGTEAFFGQGTRLTVV.

This sequence joins TRBV4-1 and TRBJ2-2; TRBD2 might be the D (5 bases). The V end lost 1 base, the J end lost 1 base, and 7 bases lay between the germline ends. The CDR3 has 15 residues. CDR1 is MGHRA and CDR2 is YSYEKL in the germline V gene. The CDR3: CASSQVGENTGELFF. As DNA, the CDR3 is TGCGCCAGCAGCCAAGTCGGGGAGAACACCGGGGAGCTGTTTTTT.

The rearrangement joins TRBV27 to TRBJ1-1, with 9 bases identical to TRBD1. With 5 bases clipped from V and 2 bases from J, the junction kept 6 bases outside the gene matches. From germline, CDR1 is MNHEY and CDR2 SMNVEV (reference sequence). The CDR3 covers 15 residues. The CDR3 loop is CASSIHRGLNTEAFF. The CDR3 DNA follows: TGTGCCAGCAGTATACACAGGGGGCTAAACACTGAAGCTTTCTTT.

The chain combines TRBV7-9 with TRBJ1-2, with 9 bases lining up with TRBD1. The ends lost 1 base at V and 7 bases at J; junction bases unmatched: 7. This CDR3 spans 15 amino acids. The germline V gene encodes CDR1 SEHNR and CDR2 FQNEAQ (reference sequence). CDR3 DNA sequence: TGTGCCAGCAGCTTAGGGTACAGGGGGCGCACTGGCTACACCTTC. Translated, it gives CASSLGYRGRTGYTF.

This clone was counted a few times. The chain has TRBV2 and TRBJ1-2; D uncertain. V was cut by 5 bases and J by 8 bases, with 3 bases left in between. The CDR3 covers 9 residues. Germline V lookup: CDR1 SNHLY, CDR2 FYNNEI. CDR3 region: CASSSGYTF. CDR3 DNA: TGTGCCAGCAGTTCGGGCTACACCTTC.

The genes are TRBV6-1 and TRBJ1-4; 9 positions agree with TRBD1. Germline CDR1 is MNHNS and CDR2 is SASEGT. The ends lost 0 bases at V and 7 bases at J; junction bases unmatched: 6. There are 16 residues in the CDR3. CDR3 residues: CASSEAVGTGSEKLFF. CDR3 sequence (DNA): TGTGCCAGCAGTGAAGCGGTCGGGACAGGGAGTGAAAAACTGTTTTTT.

The chain couples TRBV5-5 to TRBJ2-7; D perhaps matches TRBD1 (6 bases). This CDR3 comprises 16 residues. Between the trimmed V and J ends, which lost 4 bases and 0 bases, there was a span of 17 bases. Germline CDR1 reads SGHKS; CDR2 reads YYEKEE (reference sequence). The CDR3 DNA is TGTGCCAGCAGCACTATGACAGGTTCCTTCTCCTACGAGCAGTACTTC. Translation gives CASSTMTGSFSYEQYF.